This T cell receptor (beta chain) was documented in a study of patients and donors after allogeneic stem cell transplantation. There are 15 residues in the CDR3. The ends were cut back, 2 bases at V and 1 base at J, with 12 bases in the middle. The germline CDR1 and CDR2 sequences are MNHNS and SASEGT. Each CDR3 protein is one row after TCRdb ran MiXCR on the RT-PCR reads. Of hundreds of thousands of distinct CDR3 sequences in the sample, 16% are singletons; the top ten hold less than 8%. What was sequenced was blood, either unsorted or a sorted T cell fraction (not recorded which). This clonotype was sampled from a human donor who was either an allogeneic HSCT recipient or a stem cell or donor lymphocyte infusion donor (not recorded which). It is not recorded whose cells these are; they may come from a transplant donor. The V gene is TRBV6-1, the J gene TRBJ2-7; D unclear. The CDR3 DNA reads as TGTGCCAGCAGTGAATCTCCTAGACGATCCTACGAGCAGTACTTC. Translated: CASSESPRRSYEQYF.